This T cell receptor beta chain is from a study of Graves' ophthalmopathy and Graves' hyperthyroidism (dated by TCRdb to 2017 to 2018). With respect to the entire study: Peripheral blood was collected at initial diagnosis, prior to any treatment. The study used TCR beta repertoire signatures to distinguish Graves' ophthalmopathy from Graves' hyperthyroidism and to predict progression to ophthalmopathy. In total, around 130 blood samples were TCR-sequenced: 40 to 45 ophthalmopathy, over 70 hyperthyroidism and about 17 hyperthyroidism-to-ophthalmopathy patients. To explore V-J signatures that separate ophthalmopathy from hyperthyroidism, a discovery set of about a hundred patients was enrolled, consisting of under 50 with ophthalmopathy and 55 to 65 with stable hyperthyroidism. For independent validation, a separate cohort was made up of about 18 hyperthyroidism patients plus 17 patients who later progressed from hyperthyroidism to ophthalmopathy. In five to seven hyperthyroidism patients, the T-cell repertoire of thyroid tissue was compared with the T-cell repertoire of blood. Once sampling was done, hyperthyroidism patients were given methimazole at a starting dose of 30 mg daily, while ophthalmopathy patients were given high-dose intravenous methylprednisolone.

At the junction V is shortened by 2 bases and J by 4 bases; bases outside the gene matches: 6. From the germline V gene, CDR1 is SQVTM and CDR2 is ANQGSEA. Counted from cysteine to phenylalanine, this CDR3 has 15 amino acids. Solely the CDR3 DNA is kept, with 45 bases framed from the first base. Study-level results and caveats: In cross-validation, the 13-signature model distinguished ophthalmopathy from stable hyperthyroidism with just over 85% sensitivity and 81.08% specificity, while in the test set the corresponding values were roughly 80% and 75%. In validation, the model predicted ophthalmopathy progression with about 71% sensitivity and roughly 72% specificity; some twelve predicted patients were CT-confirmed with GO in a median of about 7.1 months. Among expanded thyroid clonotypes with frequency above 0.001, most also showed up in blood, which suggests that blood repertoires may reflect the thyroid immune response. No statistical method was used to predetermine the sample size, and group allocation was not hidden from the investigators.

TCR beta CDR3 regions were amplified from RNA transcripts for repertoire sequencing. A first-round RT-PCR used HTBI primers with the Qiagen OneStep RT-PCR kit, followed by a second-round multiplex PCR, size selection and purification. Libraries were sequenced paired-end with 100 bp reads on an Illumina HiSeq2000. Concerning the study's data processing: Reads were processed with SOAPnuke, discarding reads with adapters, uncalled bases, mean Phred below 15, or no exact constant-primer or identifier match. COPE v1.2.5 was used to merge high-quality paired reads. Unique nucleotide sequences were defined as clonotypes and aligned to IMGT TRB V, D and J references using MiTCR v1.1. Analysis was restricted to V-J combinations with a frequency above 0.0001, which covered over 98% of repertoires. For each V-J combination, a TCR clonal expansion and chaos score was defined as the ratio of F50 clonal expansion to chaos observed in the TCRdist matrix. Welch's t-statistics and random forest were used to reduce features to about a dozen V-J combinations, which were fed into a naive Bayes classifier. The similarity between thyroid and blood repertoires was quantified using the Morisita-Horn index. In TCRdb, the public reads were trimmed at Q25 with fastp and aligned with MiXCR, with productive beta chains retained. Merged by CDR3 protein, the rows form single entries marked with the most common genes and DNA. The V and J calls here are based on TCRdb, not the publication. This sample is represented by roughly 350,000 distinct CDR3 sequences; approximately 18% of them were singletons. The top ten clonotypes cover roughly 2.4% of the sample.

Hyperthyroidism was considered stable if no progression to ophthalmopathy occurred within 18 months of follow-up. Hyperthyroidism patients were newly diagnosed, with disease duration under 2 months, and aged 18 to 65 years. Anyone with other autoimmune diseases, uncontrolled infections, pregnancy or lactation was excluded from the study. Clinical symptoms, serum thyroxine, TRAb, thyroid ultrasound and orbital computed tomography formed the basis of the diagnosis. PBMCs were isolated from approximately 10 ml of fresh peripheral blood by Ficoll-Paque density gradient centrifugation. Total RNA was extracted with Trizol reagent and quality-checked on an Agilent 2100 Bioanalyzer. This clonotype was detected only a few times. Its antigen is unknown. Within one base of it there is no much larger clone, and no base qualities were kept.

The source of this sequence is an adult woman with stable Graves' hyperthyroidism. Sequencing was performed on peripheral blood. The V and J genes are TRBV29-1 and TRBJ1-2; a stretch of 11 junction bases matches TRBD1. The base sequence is TGCAGCGTTGAATTCGGGACAGGGGGGAGCTATGGCTACACCTTC. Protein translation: CSVEFGTGGSYGYTF. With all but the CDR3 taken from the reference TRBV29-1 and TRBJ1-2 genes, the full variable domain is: SAVISQKPSRDICQRGTSLTIQCQVDSQVTMMFWYRQQPGQSLTLIATANQGSEATYESGFVIDKFPISRPNLTFSTLTVSNMSPEDSSIYLCSVEFGTGGSYGYTFGSGTRLTVV.